The clone carrying this T cell receptor beta chain was counted ten times or more. The antigen is unknown. This CDR3 is also generated by other DNA sequences in the sample. The length of the CDR3 is 14 residues. Losses at the gene ends were 4 bases for V and 4 bases for J; bases not matched to a gene: 4. The germline CDR1 and CDR2 sequences are MNHNS and SASEGT. These data are taken from a study of cytomegalovirus exposure and HLA in healthy donors. The study's findings and limits: Association of roughly 17,000 TCR beta sequences with HLA alleles was found at 0.05 false discovery rate in a later analysis.

Nominally healthy donors were sampled, though unrecorded immune exposures were likely. 13 Jbeta primers and 60 Vbeta primers were used for the PCR. The table came from immunoSEQ multiplex PCR; TCRdb's copy has only in-frame clones and leaves some out. This repertoire shows more than 140,000 clones, more than 70% found once; its top ten account for about 3%. J is TRBJ1-5 and V is TRBV6-1, with TRBD1 matching over 7 bases. The material sequenced was PBMCs. This clonotype originated in a man in his forties in good health and CMV-seronegative. This CDR3 reads CASSGTGENQPQHF. CDR3 nucleotides: TGTGCCAGCAGTGGAACAGGGGAGAATCAGCCCCAGCATTTT.